Each of the 7 T cell receptor beta chains below was sequenced from the same sample in a study of T cells after yellow fever vaccination. Each CDR3 protein gets one entry after TCRdb re-called the 5' RACE reads with MiXCR. The table has around 300,000 distinct CDR3 sequences, over 10% seen once. Sequenced here: CD4+ T cells sorted from PBMCs, sampled 45 days after the yellow fever booster vaccination. The source of these receptors is a young man who received the YFV17D yellow fever vaccine.

This sequence joins TRBV7-2 and TRBJ1-1; maybe TRBD1 (5 bases). Germline V gene lookup returns CDR1 SGHTA and CDR2 FQGNSA. V dropped 5 bases and J dropped 3 bases, with 16 bases sitting between them. CDR3 size: 15 residues. DNA for the CDR3: TGTGCCAGCAGCCAGGAGGCAGGGTCCCACACTGAAGCTTTCTTT. This translates into CASSQEAGSHTEAFF.

This clonotype has more than one count but fewer than ten. The chain is built from TRBV5-1 and TRBJ2-1; either TRBD1 or TRBD2 may fit D (5 bases each). V was shortened by 1 base and J by 5 bases, with 7 bases between the two germline ends. This CDR3 spans 13 amino acids. The V gene's germline CDR1 is SGHRS and CDR2 YFSETQ. CDR3 in amino acids: CASSLQGDNEQFF. DNA for the CDR3: TGCGCCAGCAGCTTGCAGGGAGACAATGAGCAGTTCTTC.

V gene TRBV15 combines with J gene TRBJ2-2; D is ambiguous. The V gene lost 5 bases and the J gene lost 3 bases, with 10 bases spanning the gap. CDR3 length: 14 amino acids. Germline-derived CDR1 and CDR2 are LNHNV and YYDKDF (reference sequence). The DNA for the CDR3 is TGTGCCACCAGCGGTTGGCAAGACACCGGGGAGCTGTTTTTT. This translates into CATSGWQDTGELFF. The whole variable domain, filled in from reference TRBV15 and TRBJ2-2, reads DAMVIQNPRYQVTQFGKPVTLSCSQTLNHNVMYWYQQKSSQAPKLLFHYYDKDFNNEADTPDNFQSRRPNTSFCFLDIRSPGLGDTAMYLCATSGWQDTGELFFGEGSRLTVL.

This clonotype has a handful of counts. The chain employs TRBV28 and TRBJ1-5; D is undetermined. The CDR3 runs to 13 residues. Trimming took 5 bases from V and 0 from J, leaving 5 bases between them. CDR1 is MDHEN and CDR2 is SYDVKM in the germline V gene. The CDR3 sequence: CASSVNSNQPQHF. DNA for the CDR3: TGTGCCAGCAGTGTAAATAGCAATCAGCCCCAGCATTTT.

This chain joins TRBV25-1 and TRBJ2-3; the D is unclear. The germline CDR1 and CDR2 sequences are MGHDK and SYGVNS. V lost 2 bases and J 3 bases, leaving 3 bases between the germline ends. The length of the CDR3 is 12 residues. The CDR3 region is CASSEGTDTQYF. The CDR3 DNA reads as TGTGCCAGCAGTGAAGGAACAGATACGCAGTATTTT. Combining the CDR3 with reference TRBV25-1 and TRBJ2-3 gives the whole variable domain EADIYQTPRYLVIGTGKKITLECSQTMGHDKMYWYQQDPGMELHLIHYSYGVNSTEKGDLSSESTVSRIRTEHFPLTLESARPSHTSQYLCASSEGTDTQYFGPGTRLTVL.

The chain is built from TRBV7-2 and TRBJ2-2; no reliable D call. The CDR3 runs to 15 residues. Germline CDR1 is SGHTA and CDR2 is FQGNSA. V was cut by 1 base and J by 0 bases, with 6 bases left in between. Written as DNA, the CDR3 is TGTGCCAGCAGCTTAGGAAATGCGAACACCGGGGAGCTGTTTTTT. It is translated as CASSLGNANTGELFF. The variable domain in full, with the rest retrieved from reference TRBV7-2 and TRBJ2-2, is GAGVSQSPSNKVTEKGKDVELRCDPISGHTALYWYRQSLGQGLEFLIYFQGNSAPDKSGLPSDRFSAERTGGSVSTLTIQRTQQEDSAVYLCASSLGNANTGELFFGEGSRLTVL.

The rearrangement joins TRBV29-1 to TRBJ2-5, with D perhaps given as TRBD1 or TRBD2 (5 bases each). CDR3 size: 15 residues. Per germline, CDR1 SQVTM and CDR2 ANQGSEA. V lost 1 base and J lost 3, with 15 bases in between. CDR3 residues: CSVEGGPSVEETQYF. The DNA for the CDR3 is TGCAGCGTTGAAGGGGGACCTTCGGTGGAAGAGACCCAGTACTTC.